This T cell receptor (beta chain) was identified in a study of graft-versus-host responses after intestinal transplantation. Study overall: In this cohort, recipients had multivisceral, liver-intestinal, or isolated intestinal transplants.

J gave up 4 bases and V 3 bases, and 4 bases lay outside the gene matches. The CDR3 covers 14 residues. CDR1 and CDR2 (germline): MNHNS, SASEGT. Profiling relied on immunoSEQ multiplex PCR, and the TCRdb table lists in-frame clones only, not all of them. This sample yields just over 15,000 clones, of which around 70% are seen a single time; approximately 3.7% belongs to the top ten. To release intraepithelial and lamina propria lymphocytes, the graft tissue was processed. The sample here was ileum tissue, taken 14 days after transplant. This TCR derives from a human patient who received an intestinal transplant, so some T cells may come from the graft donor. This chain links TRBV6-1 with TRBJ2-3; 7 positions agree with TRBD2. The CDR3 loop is CASSDRGRADTQYF. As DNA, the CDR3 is TGTGCCAGCAGTGACCGGGGGAGGGCAGATACGCAGTATTTT.